The 10 T cell receptor beta chains reported below all come from one sample, sequenced in a study of shared clonotypes between healthy human individuals. The method was immunoSEQ multiplex PCR; TCRdb's version includes in-frame clones alone and lacks a portion of them. The table records about 2.3 million clones, about nine tenths of them present only once. Input material: naive CD4+ T cells from PBMCs. The subset denotes: CD45RA+ positively selected. These receptors were obtained from a man between 18 and 29 years old in good health. Some clones in this sample may be carry-over from other donors' samples.

To note about this clone: Distinct nucleotide sequences in the sample also encode this CDR3. The J gene is TRBJ2-5, the V gene TRBV5-4, with 12 bases matching TRBD2. This CDR3 is built from 16 residues. Trimming at V came to 0 bases and at J to 5 bases, leaving 5 bases not matched to a gene. Per the germline V gene, CDR1 is SGHNT and CDR2 is YYREEE (reference sequence). The CDR3 DNA reads TGTGCCAGCAGCTTGGCTCTAGCGGGAGGGCGGGAGACCCAGTACTTC. It codes for CASSLALAGGRETQYF.

The genes are TRBV10-3 and TRBJ2-2; 11 positions match TRBD2. The CDR3 is 16 residues long. After removal of 7 bases from V and 0 bases from J, the junction contained 4 bases not matched to a gene. Germline CDR1 reads ENHRY; CDR2 reads SYGVKD. CDR3 sequence (DNA): TGTGCCATCAAGGAGACTAGCGGGGCGAACACCGGGGAGCTGTTTTTT. This encodes CAIKETSGANTGELFF.

CDR3 DNA: TGTGCCAGCAGCTTATGGGAACTAGCGGGAGGGTTCAATGAGCAGTTCTTC. Translating it yields CASSLWELAGGFNEQFF. J is TRBJ2-1 and V is TRBV13; 13 bases agree with TRBD2. Germline loops: CDR1 PRHDT, CDR2 FYEKMQ (reference sequence). With V trimmed by 2 bases and J by 6 bases, 7 bases remained unmatched. The CDR3 has 17 residues.

This clone was counted a single time. This rearrangement joins TRBV18 to TRBJ2-1; D might be TRBD1 (5 bases). Trimming removed 8 bases from V and 0 bases from J, with 8 bases in between. The CDR3 is made up of 13 amino acids. Germline V gives CDR1 KGHSH, CDR2 LQKENI. DNA for the CDR3: TGTGCCAGCCGACAGAGCTCCTACAATGAGCAGTTCTTC. Translation: CASRQSSYNEQFF. Based on the CDR3 plus reference TRBV18 and TRBJ2-1, the full variable domain is NAGVMQNPRHLVRRRGQEARLRCSPMKGHSHVYWYRQLPEEGLKFMVYLQKENIIDESGMPKERFSAEFPKEGPSILRIQQVVRGDSAAYFCASRQSSYNEQFFGPGTRLTVL.

This clone was picked up a small number of times. The V gene is TRBV6-4, the J gene TRBJ1-5, with D possibly TRBD1 on 5 matching bases. Trimming cost V 4 bases and J 7 bases, with 11 bases left between them. The length of the CDR3 is 13 residues. The germline gives CDR1 MRHNA, CDR2 SNTAGT. CDR3 DNA: TGTGCCAGCAGTGCCCAGGGCGAACAGCCCCAGCATTTT. This encodes CASSAQGEQPQHF.

The chain employs TRBV27 and TRBJ2-7; 8 bases are a match to TRBD1. Trimming at V came to 5 bases and at J to 2 bases, leaving 11 bases not matched to a gene. The length of the CDR3 is 16 residues. Germline CDR1 MNHEY, CDR2 SMNVEV (reference sequence). The DNA of the CDR3 is TGTGCCAGCAGTAGGGGTAAAGGGACAGGACCCTACGAGCAGTACTTC. This translates into CASSRGKGTGPYEQYF.

V and J are TRBV5-4 and TRBJ2-7; D gene ambiguous. CDR1 is SGHNT, CDR2 YYREEE, per germline (reference sequence). This CDR3 comprises 12 residues. Trimming removed 2 bases at V and 2 bases at J, with 5 bases between. CDR3 nucleotide sequence: TGTGCCAGCAGCTTCCCACCCTACGAGCAGTACTTC. Encoded protein: CASSFPPYEQYF.

This chain connects TRBV6-1 to TRBJ2-6; D is undetermined. The CDR3 length is 17 residues. The germline V and J ends were trimmed by 4 bases and 3 bases, with 16 bases remaining between them. Germline CDR1 and CDR2: MNHNS and SASEGT. CDR3 region: CASSGLSSGFGANVLTF. The DNA of the CDR3 is TGTGCCAGCAGTGGCTTGTCGTCAGGTTTTGGGGCCAACGTCCTGACTTTC.

The J gene is TRBJ2-2, the V gene TRBV19; D is possibly TRBD1 (7 bases). V was clipped by 5 bases and J by 9 bases, with 13 bases between them. CDR3 size: 13 residues. Germline V gene data show CDR1 as LNHDA and CDR2 as SQIVND (reference sequence). DNA for the CDR3: TGTGCCAGTAGTGTCCAGGGGGGACGGGAGCTGTTTTTT. It translates to CASSVQGGRELFF.

The CDR3 nucleotides are TGTGCCTGGAGTAAATGGGAGGGTGGTGAGCAGTACTTC. Protein: CAWSKWEGGEQYF. The chain joins TRBV30 to TRBJ2-7; 7 nucleotides line up with TRBD2. Per germline, CDR1 GTSNPN and CDR2 SVGIG (reference sequence). There are 13 residues in the CDR3. Losses at the gene ends were 2 bases for V and 7 bases for J; bases not matched to a gene: 8.